This entry concerns a single T cell receptor (beta chain). Survey-level immunoSEQ sequencing profiled the TCR beta repertoire. Sequencing was performed with immunoSEQ multiplex PCR; in TCRdb, only in-frame clones are kept and a portion is missing. The sample shows approximately 50,000 clones, about 92% of them seen only once. Sequencing was done on a sample of PBMCs. This TCR was sampled from a man between 40 and 49 years old with rheumatoid arthritis.

CDR3: CASSPDRGGQNPKREKLFF. The CDR3 DNA reads TGTGCCAGCAGCCCTGATAGGGGTGGACAGAATCCGAAGCGGGAAAAACTGTTTTTT. The rearrangement links TRBV6-2 or TRBV6-3 to TRBJ1-4; D is possibly TRBD1 (6 bases). The V end was cut by 6 bases, the J end by 8 bases, with 31 bases between. The germline V gene encodes CDR1 MNHEY and CDR2 SVGEGT. There are 19 residues in the CDR3.